This T cell receptor beta chain was found in a study of CD8 T cells in ankylosing spondylitis. This clonotype has ten or more counts. Antigen: not known. A quantitative 5'-RACE method, one with molecular barcodes, was used to make TCR beta libraries. TCRdb recomputed calls from the 5' RACE reads with MiXCR, one row per CDR3 protein. The sample contains 150,000 to 200,000 distinct CDR3 sequences, approximately 20% of which appear only once. Study-wide results and caveats: A TCR beta motif of 7 to 9 highly homologous variants seemed to mark ankylosing spondylitis blood.

The trim removed 6 bases at V and 4 bases at J, leaving 5 bases unmatched. The CDR3 loop spans 14 amino acids. Germline V gives CDR1 KGHDR, CDR2 SFDVKD. The sample taken for sequencing was blood, either unsorted or a sorted T cell fraction (not recorded which). This chain uses TRBV24-1 with TRBJ2-7; 10 positions agree with TRBD1. The clonotype comes from a male donor with ankylosing spondylitis or in good health (not recorded which). CDR3 residues: CATSPGQGTYEQYF. The CDR3 bases are TGTGCCACCAGTCCGGGACAGGGGACATACGAGCAGTACTTC.